These T cell receptor beta chains were read from a single sample in a study of CD8 T cells in Susac syndrome. TCRdb fed the immunoSEQ multiplex PCR reads into MiXCR, producing one record per CDR3 protein. The sample contains 100,000 or so distinct CDR3 sequences, 95% of which appear only once. Sequenced: CD8+ T cells from PBMCs. Source of these receptors: a human donor with Susac syndrome. CDR3s include the opening cysteine and the closing phenylalanine or tryptophan. Each record gives: CDR3 protein, CDR3 DNA, clone size, J gene, D gene, V gene. D genes are given only for firm matches. Where a row states a size, it is once, few, many or the class of an expanded clone; other rows omit it.

cdr3_aa: CASSLAGLAGMTQYF
cdr3_nt: TGTGCCAGCAGCTTAGCGGGACTAGCGGGAATGACCCAGTACTTC
clone_size: .
j_call: TRBJ2-5
d_call: TRBD2
v_call: TRBV7-9

cdr3_aa: CASSQAAKYNEQFF
cdr3_nt: TGTGCCAGCAGCCAAGCTGCTAAGTACAATGAGCAGTTCTTC
clone_size: .
j_call: TRBJ2-1
d_call: .
v_call: TRBV3-1

cdr3_aa: CASSQDTDQRGYTF
cdr3_nt: TGCGCCAGCAGCCAAGACACCGATCAACGGGGCTACACCTTC
clone_size: .
j_call: TRBJ1-2
d_call: .
v_call: TRBV4-1

cdr3_aa: CASSHPWGSGANVLTF
cdr3_nt: TGCGCCAGCAGCCACCCGTGGGGGTCCGGGGCCAACGTCCTGACTTTC
clone_size: .
j_call: TRBJ2-6
d_call: .
v_call: TRBV4-1

cdr3_aa: CASNTGSSYEQYF
cdr3_nt: TGTGCCAGCAATACGGGGAGCTCCTACGAGCAGTACTTC
clone_size: .
j_call: TRBJ2-7
d_call: .
v_call: TRBV28

cdr3_aa: CSVEDRGEKLFF
cdr3_nt: TGCAGCGTTGAAGATCGGGGTGAAAAACTGTTTTTT
clone_size: once
j_call: TRBJ1-4
d_call: .
v_call: TRBV29-1

cdr3_aa: CASSPGLAGLTDTQYF
cdr3_nt: TGTGCCAGCTCACCAGGGCTAGCGGGACTCACAGATACGCAGTATTTT
clone_size: .
j_call: TRBJ2-3
d_call: TRBD2
v_call: TRBV18

cdr3_aa: CASSPTASGRKFDEQFF
cdr3_nt: TGTGCCAGCAGCCCAACAGCTAGCGGGAGAAAATTCGATGAGCAGTTCTTC
clone_size: .
j_call: TRBJ2-1
d_call: TRBD2
v_call: TRBV6-1

cdr3_aa: CSASRSASSYNEQFF
cdr3_nt: TGCAGTGCTAGCCGTAGCGCGAGCTCCTACAATGAGCAGTTCTTC
clone_size: .
j_call: TRBJ2-1
d_call: .
v_call: TRBV20-1

cdr3_aa: CASSPGRQAWGIQYF
cdr3_nt: TGTGCCAGCAGTCCGGGGAGGCAGGCTTGGGGCATTCAGTACTTC
clone_size: .
j_call: TRBJ2-4
d_call: .
v_call: TRBV5-6

cdr3_aa: CASSQDFSYEQYF
cdr3_nt: TGTGCCAGCAGCCAAGATTTCTCCTACGAGCAGTACTTC
clone_size: .
j_call: TRBJ2-7
d_call: .
v_call: TRBV14

cdr3_aa: CASTPGNEQFF
cdr3_nt: TGTGCCAGCACCCCTGGGAATGAGCAGTTCTTC
clone_size: .
j_call: TRBJ2-1
d_call: .
v_call: TRBV5-6

cdr3_aa: CSAHWGDGKLFF
cdr3_nt: TGCAGTGCACATTGGGGAGATGGAAAACTGTTTTTT
clone_size: .
j_call: TRBJ1-4
d_call: .
v_call: TRBV20-1

cdr3_aa: CSVLVTSPQRRDTQYF
cdr3_nt: TGCAGCGTTCTGGTTACCTCCCCCCAAAGACGAGATACGCAGTATTTT
clone_size: .
j_call: TRBJ2-3
d_call: .
v_call: TRBV29-1

cdr3_aa: CASSVSGMNTEAFF
cdr3_nt: TGTGCCAGCAGCGTTTCAGGCATGAACACTGAAGCTTTCTTT
clone_size: .
j_call: TRBJ1-1
d_call: .
v_call: TRBV7-9

cdr3_aa: CASSFGPGLAGNEQFF
cdr3_nt: TGTGCCAGCAGCTTTGGGCCAGGACTAGCGGGGAATGAGCAGTTCTTC
clone_size: .
j_call: TRBJ2-1
d_call: TRBD2
v_call: TRBV7-2

cdr3_aa: CASRDKSSGNTIYF
cdr3_nt: TGTGCCAGCAGGGACAAGAGCTCTGGAAACACCATATATTTT
clone_size: .
j_call: TRBJ1-3
d_call: .
v_call: TRBV14

cdr3_aa: CATSRGQSLLEAFF
cdr3_nt: TGTGCCACCAGCAGAGGACAGTCCCTACTTGAAGCTTTCTTT
clone_size: .
j_call: TRBJ1-1
d_call: .
v_call: TRBV15

cdr3_aa: CASEPSNIVTGGGDEQFF
cdr3_nt: TGCGCCAGCGAGCCAAGTAATATTGTTACGGGAGGTGGCGATGAGCAGTTCTTC
clone_size: .
j_call: TRBJ2-1
d_call: TRBD2
v_call: TRBV4-1

cdr3_aa: CSVSGSEGYTF
cdr3_nt: TGCAGCGTTTCCGGGTCGGAGGGCTACACCTTC
clone_size: .
j_call: TRBJ1-2
d_call: .
v_call: TRBV29-1

cdr3_aa: CASSEGTGVYGYTF
cdr3_nt: TGTGCCAGCAGTGAAGGGACAGGGGTCTATGGCTACACCTTC
clone_size: .
j_call: TRBJ1-2
d_call: TRBD1
v_call: TRBV2

cdr3_aa: CASSHVQGGNEQFF
cdr3_nt: TGCGCCAGCAGCCATGTACAGGGAGGCAATGAGCAGTTCTTC
clone_size: .
j_call: TRBJ2-1
d_call: .
v_call: TRBV4-1